Sequencing of this TCR beta chain was carried out in a study of blood T cell repertoires in COVID-19. About the research overall: The United States, Italy and Spain supplied acute and convalescent COVID-19 samples. PBMCs, B-cell-depleted T cells, or T cells were the source of the cDNA or gDNA that made up the material.

In the source study's methods: For nucleated cells, counts were estimated from reference gene primer amplification. Measured with immunoSEQ multiplex PCR; TCRdb has only the in-frame clones, and not every one. The V and J calls and clone size are taken from that table; D and trimming were inferred from the DNA. Of about 180,000 clones in the sample, 80% to 90% were seen once. V lost 4 bases, J lost 6 bases, and 3 bases stayed unmatched. The CDR3 sequence is 14 residues long. Germline V gene sequence: CDR1 SEHNR, CDR2 FQNEAQ (reference sequence). This TCR derives from a man between 50 and 59 years old with active or convalescent COVID-19. The sequencing input was peripheral blood. The chain has TRBV7-9 and TRBJ1-5, with TRBD1 matching over 10 bases. This chain's CDR3 is CASSSDRGIQPQHF. The DNA for the CDR3 is TGTGCCAGCAGCTCGGACAGGGGGATTCAGCCCCAGCATTTT.